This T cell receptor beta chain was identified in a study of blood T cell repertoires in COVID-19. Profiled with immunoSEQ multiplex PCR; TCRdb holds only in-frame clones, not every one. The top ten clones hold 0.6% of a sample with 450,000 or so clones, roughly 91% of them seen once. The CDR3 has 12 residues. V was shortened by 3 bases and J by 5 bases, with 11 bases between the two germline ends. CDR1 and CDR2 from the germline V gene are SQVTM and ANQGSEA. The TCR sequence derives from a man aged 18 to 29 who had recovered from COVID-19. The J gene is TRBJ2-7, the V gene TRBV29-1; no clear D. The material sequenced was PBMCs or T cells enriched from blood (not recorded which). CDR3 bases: TGCAGCGTTGAGGGCCCTATACACGAGCAGTACTTC. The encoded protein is CSVEGPIHEQYF.